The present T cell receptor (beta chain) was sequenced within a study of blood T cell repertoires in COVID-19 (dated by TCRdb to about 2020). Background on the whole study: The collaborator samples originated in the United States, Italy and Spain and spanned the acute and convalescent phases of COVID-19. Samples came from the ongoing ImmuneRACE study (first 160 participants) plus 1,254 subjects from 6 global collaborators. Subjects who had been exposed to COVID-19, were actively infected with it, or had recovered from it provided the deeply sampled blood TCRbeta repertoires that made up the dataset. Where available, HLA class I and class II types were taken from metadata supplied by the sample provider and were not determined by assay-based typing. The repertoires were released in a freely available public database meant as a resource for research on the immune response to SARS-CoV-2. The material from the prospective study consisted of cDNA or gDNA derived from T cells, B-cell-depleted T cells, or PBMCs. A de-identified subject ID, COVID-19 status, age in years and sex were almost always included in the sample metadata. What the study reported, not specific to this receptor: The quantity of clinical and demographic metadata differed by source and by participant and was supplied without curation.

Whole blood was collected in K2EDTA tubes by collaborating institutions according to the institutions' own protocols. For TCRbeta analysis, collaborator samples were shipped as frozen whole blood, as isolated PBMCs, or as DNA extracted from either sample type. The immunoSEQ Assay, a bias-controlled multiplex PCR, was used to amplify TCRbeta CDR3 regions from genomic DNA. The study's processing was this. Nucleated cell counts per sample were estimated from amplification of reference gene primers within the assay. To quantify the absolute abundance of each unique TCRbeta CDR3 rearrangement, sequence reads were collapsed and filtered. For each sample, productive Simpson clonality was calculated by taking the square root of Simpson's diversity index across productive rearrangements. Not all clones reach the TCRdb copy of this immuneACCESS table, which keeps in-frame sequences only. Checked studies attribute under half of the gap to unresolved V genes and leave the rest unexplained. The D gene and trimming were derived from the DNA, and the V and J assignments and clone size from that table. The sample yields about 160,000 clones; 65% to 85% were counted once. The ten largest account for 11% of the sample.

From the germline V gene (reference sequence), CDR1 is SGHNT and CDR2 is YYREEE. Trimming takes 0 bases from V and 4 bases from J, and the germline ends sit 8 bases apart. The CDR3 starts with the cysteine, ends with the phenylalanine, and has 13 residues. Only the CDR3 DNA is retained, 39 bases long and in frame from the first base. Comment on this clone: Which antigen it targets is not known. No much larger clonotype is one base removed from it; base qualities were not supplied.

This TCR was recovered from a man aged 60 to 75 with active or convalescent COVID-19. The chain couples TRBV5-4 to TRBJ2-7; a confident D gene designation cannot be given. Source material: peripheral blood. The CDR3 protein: CASSLGRNYEQYF. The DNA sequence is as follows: TGTGCCAGCAGCTTGGGCAGGAATTACGAGCAGTACTTC.